This T cell receptor beta chain appears in the sequencing data of a study of cytomegalovirus exposure and HLA in healthy donors. Study-wide points: The authors excluded some V segments, including TRBV6-2 and TRBV6-3, as indistinguishable. In a later analysis, V- and J-gene trimming of beta chains associated with a DCLRE1C missense variant, replicated independently.

Comments on this clone: Its specificity is unknown.

The PCR made use of 60 Vbeta and 13 Jbeta primers. Sequencing used immunoSEQ multiplex PCR; TCRdb keeps in-frame clones, though not all of them. There are about 190,000 clones in the sample; around 87% occur only once, and 1% to 1.5% lies in the top ten. Germline V lookup: CDR1 SNHLY, CDR2 FYNNEI. V shed 6 bases and J 4 bases; nucleotides not matched to a gene: 5. CDR3 length: 13 amino acids. This chain joins TRBV2 and TRBJ1-2; TRBD1 matches at 7 bases. Sequencing used PBMCs. The receptor comes from a young man in good health and CMV-seronegative. DNA for the CDR3: TGTGCCAGCAGCGAACAGGGGAGCTATGGCTACACCTTC. This gives the protein CASSEQGSYGYTF.